This T cell receptor (beta chain) was recovered during a study of blood T cell repertoires in COVID-19. The trim removed 3 bases at V and 7 bases at J, leaving 2 bases unmatched. This CDR3 region has 11 residues. CDR1 is DFQATT and CDR2 is SNEGSKA in the germline V gene (reference sequence). Generated by immunoSEQ multiplex PCR, the TCRdb table keeps only in-frame clones and is missing some. The sample carries about 170,000 clones, 88% recorded once. This receptor was identified in a man aged 50-60 years who had recovered from COVID-19. The sample was peripheral blood. This chain links TRBV20-1 with TRBJ2-5; 7 bases agree with TRBD2. The CDR3 nucleotides are TGCAGTGCTAGCAGGGAGGGGACCCAGTACTTC. Translation: CSASREGTQYF.